These T cell receptor beta chains were read from a single sample in a study of CD8 T cells in ankylosing spondylitis. TCRdb recomputed calls from the 5' RACE reads with MiXCR, one row per CDR3 protein. Of 250,000 to 300,000 distinct CDR3 sequences in the sample, more than 15% are singletons; the top ten hold approximately 32%. Sequenced: blood, either unsorted or a sorted T cell fraction (not recorded which). The receptors come from a male donor with ankylosing spondylitis or in good health (not recorded which). The CDR3 runs from the conserved cysteine through the conserved F or W. D genes are given only for firm matches. Size is stated for part of the rows, as once, few or many counts, or as a class when the clone is expanded.

CDR3 protein: CASSLGQGSLDYEQYF; CDR3 DNA: TGTGCCAGCAGCTTAGGACAGGGGTCCCTCGACTACGAGCAGTACTTC; J gene: TRBJ2-7; clone size: -; V gene: TRBV7-6; D gene: TRBD1
CDR3 protein: CATSREPGQGLFF; CDR3 DNA: TGTGCCACCAGCAGAGAGCCGGGACAGGGCCTGTTCTTC; J gene: TRBJ2-1; clone size: many; V gene: TRBV15; D gene: TRBD1
CDR3 protein: CASTPTTASSYNEQFF; CDR3 DNA: TGTGCCAGTACCCCTACGACAGCCAGCTCCTACAATGAGCAGTTCTTC; J gene: TRBJ2-1; clone size: -; V gene: TRBV19; D gene: -
CDR3 protein: CASSWDRARGNTGELFF; CDR3 DNA: TGCGCCAGCAGCTGGGACAGGGCCCGGGGGAACACCGGGGAGCTGTTTTTT; J gene: TRBJ2-2; clone size: -; V gene: TRBV5-1; D gene: TRBD1
CDR3 protein: CRGEPYTDTQYF; CDR3 DNA: TGCCGGGGGGAACCTTACACAGATACGCAGTATTTT; J gene: TRBJ2-3; clone size: -; V gene: TRBV20-1; D gene: TRBD2
CDR3 protein: CASSSRGPNQPQHF; CDR3 DNA: TGTGCCAGCAGTTCCAGGGGGCCGAATCAGCCCCAGCATTTT; J gene: TRBJ1-5; clone size: few; V gene: TRBV27; D gene: TRBD1
CDR3 protein: CASSQESGGGGTEAFF; CDR3 DNA: TGTGCCAGCAGCCAAGAGTCTGGGGGCGGGGGCACTGAAGCTTTCTTT; J gene: TRBJ1-1; clone size: many; V gene: TRBV4-2; D gene: -
CDR3 protein: CSVDLGTGVFEAFF; CDR3 DNA: TGCAGCGTTGATCTCGGGACAGGGGTATTTGAAGCTTTCTTT; J gene: TRBJ1-1; clone size: few; V gene: TRBV29-1; D gene: TRBD1
CDR3 protein: CASSHSGRALGEQYF; CDR3 DNA: TGTGCCAGCAGTCATAGCGGGAGGGCCTTAGGCGAGCAGTACTTC; J gene: TRBJ2-7; clone size: -; V gene: TRBV12-3/TRBV12-4; D gene: TRBD2
CDR3 protein: CASSSLGLAGTDEQYF; CDR3 DNA: TGCGCCAGCAGTTCCCTGGGACTAGCGGGAACGGACGAGCAGTACTTC; J gene: TRBJ2-7; clone size: few; V gene: TRBV5-1; D gene: TRBD2
CDR3 protein: CASSFRQGVNEQYF; CDR3 DNA: TGTGCCAGCAGTTTTCGACAGGGGGTTAACGAGCAGTACTTC; J gene: TRBJ2-7; clone size: -; V gene: TRBV12-3/TRBV12-4; D gene: TRBD1
CDR3 protein: CASRKGGQPQHF; CDR3 DNA: TGCGCCAGCAGAAAGGGCGGACAGCCCCAGCATTTT; J gene: TRBJ1-5; clone size: many; V gene: TRBV10-1; D gene: -
CDR3 protein: CSVEDLRDRLYEQYF; CDR3 DNA: TGCAGCGTTGAAGATCTGAGGGACAGATTGTACGAGCAGTACTTC; J gene: TRBJ2-7; clone size: many; V gene: TRBV29-1; D gene: TRBD1
CDR3 protein: CSAKTSGRETQYF; CDR3 DNA: TGCAGTGCTAAAACTAGCGGCCGAGAGACCCAGTACTTC; J gene: TRBJ2-5; clone size: -; V gene: TRBV20-1; D gene: TRBD2
CDR3 protein: CSARQGHGYEQYF; CDR3 DNA: TGCAGTGCTAGACAGGGACACGGATACGAGCAGTACTTC; J gene: TRBJ2-7; clone size: -; V gene: TRBV20-1; D gene: -
CDR3 protein: CATSGADTDTQYF; CDR3 DNA: TGTGCCACTTCCGGGGCAGACACAGATACGCAGTATTTT; J gene: TRBJ2-3; clone size: few; V gene: TRBV21-1; D gene: -
CDR3 protein: CATSGNEQFF; CDR3 DNA: TGTGCCACCTCTGGGAATGAGCAGTTCTTC; J gene: TRBJ2-1; clone size: -; V gene: TRBV12-3/TRBV12-4; D gene: -
CDR3 protein: CSARMVLAGFDEQYF; CDR3 DNA: TGCAGTGCTAGGATGGTACTAGCGGGATTCGACGAGCAGTACTTC; J gene: TRBJ2-7; clone size: -; V gene: TRBV20-1; D gene: TRBD2
CDR3 protein: CASSDWTSGQFF; CDR3 DNA: TGTGCCAGCAGTGACTGGACTAGCGGGCAGTTCTTC; J gene: TRBJ2-1; clone size: many; V gene: TRBV6-4; D gene: TRBD2
CDR3 protein: CASSFGQPNEQYF; CDR3 DNA: TGTGCCAGCAGTTTCGGACAGCCGAACGAGCAGTACTTC; J gene: TRBJ2-7; clone size: -; V gene: TRBV5-6; D gene: -
CDR3 protein: CASSYHREDTEAFF; CDR3 DNA: TGTGCCAGTAGTTATCACAGGGAGGACACTGAAGCTTTCTTT; J gene: TRBJ1-1; clone size: many; V gene: TRBV19; D gene: -
CDR3 protein: CSVEGKRDLKLYEQFF; CDR3 DNA: TGCAGCGTTGAGGGGAAGCGGGACTTGAAGCTGTATGAGCAGTTCTTC; J gene: TRBJ2-1; clone size: many; V gene: TRBV29-1; D gene: TRBD2
CDR3 protein: CASSHGLAGGSTDTQYF; CDR3 DNA: TGCGCCAGCAGCCACGGACTAGCGGGAGGGAGCACAGATACGCAGTATTTT; J gene: TRBJ2-3; clone size: -; V gene: TRBV4-1; D gene: TRBD2
CDR3 protein: CSVEGTPFGQGENEQFF; CDR3 DNA: TGCAGCGTTGAAGGAACCCCTTTTGGACAGGGCGAGAATGAGCAGTTCTTC; J gene: TRBJ2-1; clone size: -; V gene: TRBV29-1; D gene: TRBD1
CDR3 protein: CSAKKAGVSYEQYF; CDR3 DNA: TGCAGTGCTAAAAAGGCGGGAGTCTCCTACGAGCAGTACTTC; J gene: TRBJ2-7; clone size: few; V gene: TRBV20-1; D gene: TRBD2
CDR3 protein: CSVEGTGVEQYF; CDR3 DNA: TGCAGCGTTGAAGGGACAGGGGTTGAGCAGTACTTC; J gene: TRBJ2-7; clone size: few; V gene: TRBV29-1; D gene: TRBD1
CDR3 protein: CASTIAGGLASYEQYF; CDR3 DNA: TGTGCCAGCACGATAGCCGGCGGGCTAGCCTCCTACGAGCAGTACTTC; J gene: TRBJ2-7; clone size: -; V gene: TRBV7-2; D gene: -
CDR3 protein: CSVLGISYEQYF; CDR3 DNA: TGCAGCGTGTTAGGGATATCCTACGAGCAGTACTTC; J gene: TRBJ2-7; clone size: -; V gene: TRBV29-1; D gene: -
CDR3 protein: CASSQVTGAFYNEQFF; CDR3 DNA: TGCGCCAGCAGCCAAGTAACCGGAGCCTTCTACAATGAGCAGTTCTTC; J gene: TRBJ2-1; clone size: -; V gene: TRBV4-1; D gene: -
CDR3 protein: CASSPGTAYNEQFF; CDR3 DNA: TGTGCCAGCTCACCAGGGACAGCTTACAATGAGCAGTTCTTC; J gene: TRBJ2-1; clone size: few; V gene: TRBV18; D gene: TRBD1
CDR3 protein: CSVEGGVREELFF; CDR3 DNA: TGCAGCGTTGAAGGCGGGGTCCGGGAGGAGCTGTTTTTT; J gene: TRBJ2-2; clone size: once; V gene: TRBV29-1; D gene: -
CDR3 protein: CASSLSDSMSSYNEQFF; CDR3 DNA: TGTGCCAGCAGTTTATCAGACAGTATGAGCTCCTACAATGAGCAGTTCTTC; J gene: TRBJ2-1; clone size: many; V gene: TRBV27; D gene: -
CDR3 protein: CASSQDWSGPPRSTDTQYF; CDR3 DNA: TGCGCCAGCAGCCAAGACTGGTCCGGGCCGCCGAGGAGCACAGATACGCAGTATTTT; J gene: TRBJ2-3; clone size: few; V gene: TRBV4-3; D gene: -
CDR3 protein: CASQHRGRSGSGYNEQFF; CDR3 DNA: TGTGCCAGCCAACACCGAGGGCGCAGCGGGAGCGGGTACAATGAGCAGTTCTTC; J gene: TRBJ2-1; clone size: many; V gene: TRBV6-1; D gene: TRBD2
CDR3 protein: CSVEDGLAGGTLVETQYF; CDR3 DNA: TGCAGCGTTGAAGACGGACTAGCGGGAGGAACCCTGGTCGAGACCCAGTACTTC; J gene: TRBJ2-5; clone size: many; V gene: TRBV29-1; D gene: TRBD2
CDR3 protein: CASSLDFGDNYGYTF; CDR3 DNA: TGTGCCAGCAGCTTAGATTTTGGGGATAACTATGGCTACACCTTC; J gene: TRBJ1-2; clone size: few; V gene: TRBV7-9; D gene: -
CDR3 protein: CSAEGGLGEMAGRAFF; CDR3 DNA: TGCAGTGCTGAGGGCGGCCTCGGGGAGATGGCCGGTAGGGCTTTCTTT; J gene: TRBJ1-1; clone size: -; V gene: TRBV20-1; D gene: -
CDR3 protein: CASSTGTGPEQYF; CDR3 DNA: TGCGCCAGCAGCACCGGGACAGGCCCCGAGCAGTACTTC; J gene: TRBJ2-7; clone size: -; V gene: TRBV5-1; D gene: TRBD1
CDR3 protein: CASQGDTSYEQYF; CDR3 DNA: TGTGCCAGTCAGGGGGACACATCCTACGAGCAGTACTTC; J gene: TRBJ2-7; clone size: few; V gene: TRBV12-3/TRBV12-4; D gene: TRBD1